This TCR beta chain was sequenced in a study of blood T cells in healthy people across ages (dated by TCRdb to the mid-2010s). At the level of the whole study: Template switching captured roughly one uniquely barcoded TCR beta cDNA molecule per two T cells in model experiments. Age-related changes in TCR beta repertoire diversity were measured in the study by deep sequencing normalized with unique cDNA molecular identifiers. Donors were grouped into four age groups: young (average approximately 16 years), middle-aged (about 38), aged (about 60) and long-lived (approximately 81). To avoid experimental bias, donors of different ages were randomly spread across the sequencing lanes. Using the same blood draw, the study looked at two additional independent replicas of 1 million unique cDNA reads for two donors, one aged 18 to 30 and the other aged 80 or older. Study-wide conclusions, independent of this receptor: Observed TCR beta diversity correlated strongly with the percentage of naive T cells measured by flow cytometry. Total diversity estimates from one million sequenced T cells were considered lower bounds and underestimates. Observed TCR beta diversity per million T cells fell roughly linearly with age, and a significant reduction was already apparent by age about 43. The long-lived group showed more naive CD4+ T cells, fewer expanded clones and increased TCR diversity than the aged group, suggesting age selection. Bulk unsorted PBMC profiling prevented conclusive comparison of naive and antigen-experienced compartments. Donor CMV infection status was unknown, potentially confounding age-related changes in expanded clonotypes.

From its cysteine to its phenylalanine, the CDR3 spans 11 amino acids. CDR3 DNA only is kept here, 33 bases in frame from base 1. V drops 3 bases and J drops 8 bases, leaving 7 bases in between. About this clonotype: Its recognized antigen is unknown. Base qualities are missing; no much larger clone stands one base away.

The approximately 39 donors, aged roughly 6 to 100 years, were systemically healthy Caucasian individuals from Russia. Each donor gave ten milliliters of peripheral blood, drawn into EDTA-treated Vacutainer tubes. Ficoll-Paque density-gradient centrifugation was used to isolate PBMCs, with at least 6 million obtained per sample. Total RNA, at least 6 micrograms per sample, was extracted from PBMCs with Trizol reagent. For every donor, flow cytometry on a PBMC aliquot measured the percentage of naive CD45RAhigh/CD27high T cells. The library was built by means of 5' RACE. For sequencing, an Illumina HiSeq 2500 was employed. A second about 7 to 12 cycle PCR used a sample-barcoded 5' primer and a J-beta primer mix. A unique molecular identifier was introduced onto each TCR beta cDNA molecule by a template-switch 5' adaptor carrying 12 random nucleotides. Each sample yielded at least 2.5 million CDR3-containing paired-end reads. First-strand cDNA synthesis was performed from all RNA using the Mint cDNA synthesis kit, with priming by a TRBC-specific oligonucleotide. After uracil-DNA glycosylase treatment, a first 18-cycle PCR used universal primers M1SS and BC2_uni_R on all cDNA. Per the authors' processing: Normalization of each sample was performed by random selection of 1 million high-quality reads, each carrying a distinct molecular identifier. Reads sharing molecular identifiers were discarded rather than binned into consensus sequences. MiTCR, run with a Q25 quality threshold and the strictest error-elimination algorithm, handled CDR3 identification, clonotype clustering and error correction. Lower-bound total TCR beta diversity was estimated with a nonparametric unseen species model using Euler transformation. TCRdb reanalyzed the raw reads on its own, using fastp at Q25 for trimming and MiXCR for clone calling, and kept in-frame beta chains. Merged by CDR3 protein, the rows form single entries marked with the most common genes and DNA. These V and J calls are TCRdb output, not the study's own analysis. The sample table records roughly 800,000 distinct CDR3 sequences; nearly 60% of these occur just once. Jointly, the top ten make up roughly 22% of the sample.

The receptor was isolated from a man aged 25 to 40 in good health. The sample comprised blood. This receptor chain uses TRBV12-3 or TRBV12-4 and TRBJ1-1, with the D gene call left open. This receptor carries the CDR3 CASSLKHEAFF. The DNA sequence is TGTGCCAGCAGTTTGAAACACGAAGCTTTCTTT.